This T cell receptor beta chain stems from a study of CD8 T cells in Susac syndrome. V was cut by 7 bases and J by 2 bases, with 12 bases left in between. The germline V gene encodes CDR1 SNHLY and CDR2 FYNNEI. The CDR3 consists of 14 residues. Relapsing-remitting disease, either stable or active, was present in the treatment-naive patients who were the multiple sclerosis controls. RNA totalling about 0.45 to 1 ug underwent reverse transcription with random hexamers. Amplification of TCR beta CDR3 was carried out by immunoSEQ multiplex PCR, which covered 54 Vbeta and 13 Jbeta segments. TCRdb reprocessed the immunoSEQ multiplex PCR reads with MiXCR, giving one entry per CDR3 protein. The repertoire holds 200,000 or so distinct CDR3 sequences, with approximately 96% as singletons.

What was sequenced was CD4+ T cells from PBMCs. The origin of this receptor is a human donor with multiple sclerosis. The chain joins TRBV2 to TRBJ1-3; no clear D. The CDR3, as DNA: TGTGCCAGCACCCAAAGAAGACCTGGAAACACCATATATTTT. Amino acid sequence: CASTQRRPGNTIYF.